The 19 T cell receptor beta chains presented below share a single source sample, sequenced in a study of CD8+ T cells in alopecia areata. Following extraction, RNA underwent reverse transcription to cDNA, which served as the sequencing template. Clones were read by immunoSEQ multiplex PCR, and TCRdb kept only the in-frame ones, dropping some. This sample has approximately 160,000 clones, with approximately 62% found just once. Treatment denoted: oral pan-JAK inhibitor, 5-10 mg twice daily. The sample in question was CD4+ T cells sorted from blood, obtained at week 24, from a patient treated with tofacitinib. The receptor source for this set is a human donor with alopecia areata.

V usage is TRBV2 and J usage is TRBJ2-3; D is ambiguous. Germline CDR1 SNHLY, CDR2 FYNNEI. The V end lost 2 bases, the J end lost 2 bases, and 2 bases lay between the germline ends. This CDR3 spans 12 amino acids. The CDR3 loop reads CASSESTDTQYF. The CDR3 DNA follows: TGTGCCAGCAGTGAATCCACAGATACGCAGTATTTT.

This clone was observed a handful of times. The chain carries TRBV5-1 and TRBJ2-2; the D is unclear. Deletions cut 2 bases from V and 1 base from J, with 9 bases between. This CDR3 has 15 residues. Looked up from germline, CDR1 is SGHRS and CDR2 is YFSETQ. The CDR3 nucleotides are TGCGCCAGCAGCTTAGCGACACAGAACACCGGGGAGCTGTTTTTT. Its translation is CASSLATQNTGELFF.

Only a few counts were recorded for this clone. The chain couples TRBV19 to TRBJ1-3; D is uncertain. The CDR3 has 14 residues. Per the germline V gene, CDR1 is LNHDA and CDR2 is SQIVND (reference sequence). Trimming removed 9 bases from V and 4 bases from J, with 16 bases in between. CDR3 DNA sequence: TGTGCCAGCCGGCGGCAGGTCTCCGGAAACACCATATATTTT. This encodes CASRRQVSGNTIYF.

The gene calls are TRBV7-2 and TRBJ2-1; 11 positions agree with TRBD2. CDR1 SGHTA and CDR2 FQGNSA come from the germline V gene. The CDR3 totals 18 residues. The trim removed 2 bases at V and 5 bases at J, leaving 11 bases unmatched. CDR3 in amino acids: CASSLLSASGGPNNEQFF. The CDR3 nucleotides are TGTGCCAGCAGCTTACTTTCCGCTAGCGGGGGGCCAAACAATGAGCAGTTCTTC.

V and J are TRBV27 and TRBJ1-5, with D tentatively TRBD1 (5 bases). Germline CDR1 reads MNHEY; CDR2 reads SMNVEV (reference sequence). Trimming removed 1 base at V and 5 bases at J, with 9 bases between. The CDR3 spans 14 residues. The CDR3: CASSLWGGDQPQHF. The CDR3 coding sequence is TGTGCCAGCAGTTTATGGGGGGGAGATCAGCCCCAGCATTTT.

The rearrangement joins TRBV2 to TRBJ1-1; D not certain. Per germline, CDR1 SNHLY and CDR2 FYNNEI. This CDR3 contains 12 residues. V lost 4 bases to trimming and J lost 0 bases, with 3 bases between them. CDR3 coding DNA: TGTGCCAGCAGTGTTATGAACACTGAAGCTTTCTTT. Protein: CASSVMNTEAFF.

This sequence joins TRBV4-1 and TRBJ1-6; D perhaps matches TRBD1 (5 bases). This CDR3 is built from 16 residues. Trimming pared 6 bases from V and 5 bases from J, leaving 17 bases between. The germline CDR1 and CDR2 sequences are MGHRA and YSYEKL. The CDR3: CASRLLTANDNSPLHF. CDR3 nucleotides: TGCGCCAGCAGACTCTTGACAGCAAACGATAATTCACCCCTCCACTTT.

This sequence joins TRBV29-1 and TRBJ1-1; D is unclear. Per germline, CDR1 SQVTM and CDR2 ANQGSEA. This CDR3 spans 10 amino acids. With 3 bases removed from V and 9 bases from J, the gap between germline ends came to 8 bases. The CDR3 protein is CSVDEEKAFF. CDR3 sequence (DNA): TGCAGCGTTGACGAGGAGAAAGCTTTCTTT.

V gene TRBV9 combines with J gene TRBJ2-5; no firm D call. Germline CDR1 SGDLS, CDR2 YYNGEE. The CDR3 extends over 13 amino acids. V gave up 0 bases and J gave up 3 bases, with 6 bases separating them. The CDR3 spells CASSVGSEETQYF. The DNA of the CDR3 is TGTGCCAGCAGCGTAGGCAGCGAAGAGACCCAGTACTTC. The full variable domain, its missing parts supplied by reference TRBV9 and TRBJ2-5, is DSGVTQTPKHLITATGQRVTLRCSPRSGDLSVYWYQQSLDQGLQFLIQYYNGEERAKGNILERFSAQQFPDLHSELNLSSLELGDSALYFCASSVGSEETQYFGPGTRLLVL.

The V call is TRBV2, the J call TRBJ1-6, with 11 bases matching TRBD1. Germline trimming cut 7 bases from V and 8 bases from J; bases unmatched to any gene: 10. CDR1 is SNHLY, CDR2 FYNNEI, per germline. This CDR3 region has 16 residues. The CDR3 coding sequence is TGTGCCAGCACCGGACAGGGGGCTGGGATAGATTCACCCCTCCACTTT. It codes for CASTGQGAGIDSPLHF.

This clone was counted once. The V call is TRBV25-1, the J call TRBJ2-5; 8 positions match TRBD1. Germline assignment: CDR1 MGHDK and CDR2 SYGVNS. The CDR3 contains 13 residues. The J segment lost 5 bases and the V segment lost 3 bases, leaving 2 bases of the junction unmatched. This CDR3 reads CASSDDRGETQYF. The CDR3 region has the DNA TGTGCCAGCAGTGATGACAGGGGTGAGACCCAGTACTTC. Drawing the rest from reference TRBV25-1 and TRBJ2-5, the complete variable domain is EADIYQTPRYLVIGTGKKITLECSQTMGHDKMYWYQQDPGMELHLIHYSYGVNSTEKGDLSSESTVSRIRTEHFPLTLESARPSHTSQYLCASSDDRGETQYFGPGTRLLVL.

In its sample, this clone was seen a few times. The chain has TRBV5-1 and TRBJ2-1; 15 nucleotides line up with TRBD2. Trimming at V came to 8 bases and at J to 2 bases, leaving 2 bases not matched to a gene. The CDR3 length is 15 residues. CDR1 and CDR2 (germline): SGHRS, YFSETQ. DNA of the CDR3: TGCGCCAGTCGGACTAGCGGGGGGGCCTACAATGAGCAGTTCTTC. Amino acid sequence: CASRTSGGAYNEQFF.

V gene TRBV5-1 combines with J gene TRBJ1-2; possible D gene TRBD1, 6 bases. CDR1 is SGHRS, CDR2 YFSETQ, per germline. This CDR3 has 13 amino acids. Trimming removed 0 bases at V and 5 bases at J, with 8 bases between. The CDR3 DNA is TGCGCCAGCAGCTTGGGGGACAAATATGGCTACACCTTC. It specifies CASSLGDKYGYTF.

This clone was seen only a few times. This rearrangement joins TRBV5-1 to TRBJ1-4; the match to TRBD1 covers 9 bases. After removal of 3 bases from V and 8 bases from J, the junction contained 5 bases not matched to a gene. The CDR3 consists of 14 residues. Germline lookup yields CDR1 SGHRS and CDR2 YFSETQ. The chain's CDR3 is CASSWGTGNEKLFF. As DNA, the CDR3 is TGCGCCAGCAGCTGGGGGACAGGGAACGAAAAACTGTTTTTT.

The J gene is TRBJ2-2, the V gene TRBV30; TRBD2 is a possible D gene (6 bases). Per germline, CDR1 GTSNPN and CDR2 SVGIG (reference sequence). The CDR3 consists of 14 residues. Trimming took 0 bases from V and 4 from J, leaving 9 bases between them. CDR3 nucleotide sequence: TGTGCCTGGAGTGTAGGAGGGATCACCGGGGAGCTGTTTTTT. Its translation is CAWSVGGITGELFF.

J is TRBJ2-2 and V is TRBV4-1, with D maybe TRBD1 (8 bases). CDR3 size: 16 residues. Trimming took off 3 bases at V and 5 bases at J, with 16 bases between the two ends. Germline CDR1 MGHRA, CDR2 YSYEKL. CDR3 region: CASSHTQQGGTGELFF. CDR3 nucleotides: TGCGCCAGCAGCCACACTCAACAGGGGGGGACCGGGGAGCTGTTTTTT.

The chain has TRBV5-6 and TRBJ1-2; D remains ambiguous. Germline loops: CDR1 SGHDT, CDR2 YYEEEE. V was cut by 0 bases and J by 8 bases, with 8 bases left in between. The CDR3 loop spans 12 amino acids. CDR3 sequence: CASSLEEVGYTF. CDR3 bases: TGTGCCAGCAGCTTGGAGGAGGTGGGCTACACCTTC.

The V gene is TRBV5-1, the J gene TRBJ2-7; the D call may be TRBD1 or TRBD2 (5 bases each). Germline assignment: CDR1 SGHRS and CDR2 YFSETQ. Deletions cut 4 bases from V and 6 bases from J, with 8 bases between. The CDR3 totals 11 residues. CDR3 DNA: TGCGCCAGCAGCCGGGACGGCGAGCAGTACTTC. Translation: CASSRDGEQYF. Filled out from reference TRBV5-1 and TRBJ2-7, the complete variable domain reads KAGVTQTPRYLIKTRGQQVTLSCSPISGHRSVSWYQQTPGQGLQFLFEYFSETQRNKGNFPGRFSGRQFSNSRSEMNVSTLELGDSALYLCASSRDGEQYFGPGTRLTVT.

In this sample, this clone turned up once. The chain carries TRBV5-1 and TRBJ2-5; D is undetermined. Germline values: CDR1 SGHRS, CDR2 YFSETQ. Trimming shortened V by 5 bases and J by 3 bases, and 14 bases separated the two germline ends. The CDR3 runs to 14 residues. The CDR3 loop is CASRKASAEETQYF. The CDR3 DNA sequence: TGCGCCAGCAGGAAAGCCTCGGCCGAAGAGACCCAGTACTTC.